This T cell receptor beta chain came from a study of T cells after yellow fever vaccination. Turning to the study itself: Preparation used SMART-Seq v4 Ultra Low Input for the low-cell-number fractions.

This clonotype was seen more than once but under ten times. Its specificity is unknown. From germline, CDR1 is ENHRY and CDR2 SYGVKD. Deletions cut 3 bases from V and 1 base from J, with 13 bases between. CDR3 size: 15 residues. TCRdb independently ran MiXCR on the 5' RACE reads; one entry per CDR3 protein. The profile shows approximately 600,000 distinct CDR3 sequences, around an eighth of them singletons. Points from the study as a whole: Relatively few clonotypes were ones that appeared in both CD4 and CD8 compartments. The booster response re-showed most primary clones: around 96% CD4, approximately 90% CD8.

The chain has TRBV10-3 and TRBJ2-7; a possible D gene is TRBD2 (6 bases). The material was PBMCs, obtained on the day of the yellow fever booster vaccination. The TCR comes from a man under 40 who received the YFV17D yellow fever vaccine. For the CDR3, the DNA is TGTGCCATCAGTGATGGCGTGGGGAGGTCCTACGAGCAGTACTTC. It specifies CAISDGVGRSYEQYF.